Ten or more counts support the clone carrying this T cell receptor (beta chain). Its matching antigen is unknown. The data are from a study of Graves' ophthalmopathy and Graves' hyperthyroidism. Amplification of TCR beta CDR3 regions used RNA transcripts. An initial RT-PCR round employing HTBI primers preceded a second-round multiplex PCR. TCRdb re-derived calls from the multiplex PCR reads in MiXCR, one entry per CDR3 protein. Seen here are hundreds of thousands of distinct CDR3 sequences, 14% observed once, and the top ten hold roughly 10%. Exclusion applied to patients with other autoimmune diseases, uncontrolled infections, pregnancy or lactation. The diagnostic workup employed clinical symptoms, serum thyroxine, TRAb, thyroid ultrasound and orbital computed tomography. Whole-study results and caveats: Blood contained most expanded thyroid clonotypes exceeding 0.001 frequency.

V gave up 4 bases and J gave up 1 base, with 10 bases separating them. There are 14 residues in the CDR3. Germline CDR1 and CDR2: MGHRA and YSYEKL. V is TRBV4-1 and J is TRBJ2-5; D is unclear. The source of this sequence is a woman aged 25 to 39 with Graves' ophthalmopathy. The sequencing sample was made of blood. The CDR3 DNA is TGCGCCAGCAGCCGGACGCTCCTCCAAGAGACCCAGTACTTC. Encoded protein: CASSRTLLQETQYF.